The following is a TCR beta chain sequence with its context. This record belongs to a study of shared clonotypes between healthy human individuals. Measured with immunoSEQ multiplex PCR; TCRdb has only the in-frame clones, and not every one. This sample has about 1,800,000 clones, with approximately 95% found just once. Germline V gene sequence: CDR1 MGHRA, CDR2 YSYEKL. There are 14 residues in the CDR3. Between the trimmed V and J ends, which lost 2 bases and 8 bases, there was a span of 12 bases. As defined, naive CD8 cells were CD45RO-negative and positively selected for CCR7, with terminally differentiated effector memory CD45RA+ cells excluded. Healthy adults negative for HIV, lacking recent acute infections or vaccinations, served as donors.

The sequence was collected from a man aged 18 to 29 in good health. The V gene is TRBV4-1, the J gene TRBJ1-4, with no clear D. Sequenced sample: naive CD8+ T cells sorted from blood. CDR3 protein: CASSQSLSGEKLFF. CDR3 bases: TGCGCCAGCAGCCAATCTCTTAGCGGCGAAAAACTGTTTTTT.